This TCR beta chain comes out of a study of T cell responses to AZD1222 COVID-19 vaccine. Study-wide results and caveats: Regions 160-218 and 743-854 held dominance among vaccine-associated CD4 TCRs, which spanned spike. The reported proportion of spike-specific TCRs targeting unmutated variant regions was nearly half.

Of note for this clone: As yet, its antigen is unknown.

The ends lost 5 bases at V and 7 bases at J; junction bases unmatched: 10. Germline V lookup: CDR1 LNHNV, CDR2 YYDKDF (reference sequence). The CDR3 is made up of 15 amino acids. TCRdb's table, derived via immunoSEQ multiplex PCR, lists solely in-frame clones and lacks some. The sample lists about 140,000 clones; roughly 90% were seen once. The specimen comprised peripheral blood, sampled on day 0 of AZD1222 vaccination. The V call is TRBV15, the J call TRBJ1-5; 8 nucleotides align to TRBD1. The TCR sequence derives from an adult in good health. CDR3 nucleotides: TGTGCCACCAGCCAGGACAGGGTACCCAGGCAGCCCCAGCATTTT. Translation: CATSQDRVPRQPQHF.